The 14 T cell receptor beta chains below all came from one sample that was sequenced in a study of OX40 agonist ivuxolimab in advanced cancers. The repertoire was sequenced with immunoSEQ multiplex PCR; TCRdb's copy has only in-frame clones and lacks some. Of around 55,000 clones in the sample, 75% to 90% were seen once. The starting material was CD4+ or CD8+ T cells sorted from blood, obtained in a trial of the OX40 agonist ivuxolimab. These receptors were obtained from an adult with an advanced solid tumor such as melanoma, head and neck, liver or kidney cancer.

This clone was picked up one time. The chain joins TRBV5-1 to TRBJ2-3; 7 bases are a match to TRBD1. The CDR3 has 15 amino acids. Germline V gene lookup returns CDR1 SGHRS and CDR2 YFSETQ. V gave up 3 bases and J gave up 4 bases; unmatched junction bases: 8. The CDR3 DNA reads TGCGCCAGCAGCTCTTCCGGGACAGCCCCAGATACGCAGTATTTT. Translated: CASSSSGTAPDTQYF.

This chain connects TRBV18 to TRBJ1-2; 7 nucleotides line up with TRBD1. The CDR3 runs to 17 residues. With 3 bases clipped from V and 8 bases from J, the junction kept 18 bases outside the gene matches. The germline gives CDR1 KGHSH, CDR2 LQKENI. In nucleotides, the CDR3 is TGTGCCAGCTCACCCTGGGACAGCTCCCACCCTTTTTCGGGCTACACCTTC. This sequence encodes CASSPWDSSHPFSGYTF.

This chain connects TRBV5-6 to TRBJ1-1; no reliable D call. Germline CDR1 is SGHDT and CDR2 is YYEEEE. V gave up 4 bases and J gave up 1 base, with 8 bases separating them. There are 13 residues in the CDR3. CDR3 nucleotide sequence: TGTGCCAGCAGCCGATCGGAGAACACTGAAGCTTTCTTT. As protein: CASSRSENTEAFF.

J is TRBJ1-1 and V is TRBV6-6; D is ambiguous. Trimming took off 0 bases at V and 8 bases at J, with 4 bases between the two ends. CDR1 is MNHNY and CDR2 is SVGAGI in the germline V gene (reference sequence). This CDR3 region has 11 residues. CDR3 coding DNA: TGTGCCAGCAGTTACTCCTCGGAAGCTTTCTTT. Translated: CASSYSSEAFF.

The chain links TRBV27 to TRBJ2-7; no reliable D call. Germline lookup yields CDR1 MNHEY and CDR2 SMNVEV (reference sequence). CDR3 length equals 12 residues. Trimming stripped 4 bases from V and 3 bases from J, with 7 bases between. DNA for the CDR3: TGTGCCAGCAGTTCGTCCTACTACGAGCAGTACTTC. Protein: CASSSSYYEQYF.

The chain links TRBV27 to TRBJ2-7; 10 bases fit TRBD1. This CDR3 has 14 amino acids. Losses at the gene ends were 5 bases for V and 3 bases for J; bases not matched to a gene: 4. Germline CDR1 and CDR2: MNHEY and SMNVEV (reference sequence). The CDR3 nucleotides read TGTGCCAGCAGTCCGAGGGACAGGGGCTACGAGCAGTACTTC. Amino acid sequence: CASSPRDRGYEQYF.

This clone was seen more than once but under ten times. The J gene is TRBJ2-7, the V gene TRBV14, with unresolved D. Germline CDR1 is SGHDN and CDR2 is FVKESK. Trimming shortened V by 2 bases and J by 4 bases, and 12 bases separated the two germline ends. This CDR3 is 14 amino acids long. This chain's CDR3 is CASSQSAMWYEQYF. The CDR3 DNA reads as TGTGCCAGCAGCCAATCTGCGATGTGGTACGAGCAGTACTTC.

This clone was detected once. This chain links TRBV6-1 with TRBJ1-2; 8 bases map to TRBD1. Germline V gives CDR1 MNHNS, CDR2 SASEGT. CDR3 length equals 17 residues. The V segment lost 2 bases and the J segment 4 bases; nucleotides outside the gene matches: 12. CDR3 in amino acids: CASSESFRGPGIYGYTF. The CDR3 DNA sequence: TGTGCCAGCAGTGAATCCTTCAGGGGGCCGGGGATCTATGGCTACACCTTC.

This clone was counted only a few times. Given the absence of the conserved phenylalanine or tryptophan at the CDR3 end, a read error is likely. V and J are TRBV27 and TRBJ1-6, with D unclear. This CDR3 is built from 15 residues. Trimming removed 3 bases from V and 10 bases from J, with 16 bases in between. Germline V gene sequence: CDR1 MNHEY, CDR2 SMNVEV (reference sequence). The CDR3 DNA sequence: TGTGCCAGCAGTTTGATCCCGCTCGGGGTCTCACCCCTCCACCTT. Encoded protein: CASSLIPLGVSPLHL.

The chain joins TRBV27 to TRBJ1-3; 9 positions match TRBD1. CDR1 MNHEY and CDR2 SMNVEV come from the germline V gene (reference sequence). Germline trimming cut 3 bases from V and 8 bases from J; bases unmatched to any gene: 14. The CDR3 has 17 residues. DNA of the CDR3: TGTGCCAGCAGTTTGGGGGGTACAGGGGGCGCCGGGGACACCATATATTTT. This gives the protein CASSLGGTGGAGDTIYF.

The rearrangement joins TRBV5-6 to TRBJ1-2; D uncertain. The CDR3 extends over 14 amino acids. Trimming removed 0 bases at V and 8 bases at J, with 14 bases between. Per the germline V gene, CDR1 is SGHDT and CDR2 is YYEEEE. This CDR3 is CASSLGFGLRGYTF. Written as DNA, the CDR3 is TGTGCCAGCAGCTTGGGGTTTGGGCTAAGAGGCTACACCTTC.

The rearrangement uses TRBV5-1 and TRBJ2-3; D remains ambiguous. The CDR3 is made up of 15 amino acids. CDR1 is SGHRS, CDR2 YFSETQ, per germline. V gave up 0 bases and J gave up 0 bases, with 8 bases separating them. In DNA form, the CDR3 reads TGCGCCAGCAGCTTGGTCTTCAGGAGCACAGATACGCAGTATTTT. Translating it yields CASSLVFRSTDTQYF.

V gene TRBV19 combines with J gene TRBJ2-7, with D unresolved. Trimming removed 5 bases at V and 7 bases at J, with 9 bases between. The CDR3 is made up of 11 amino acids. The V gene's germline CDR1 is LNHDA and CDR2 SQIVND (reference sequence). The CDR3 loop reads CASSRGLEQYF. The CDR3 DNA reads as TGTGCCAGTAGTCGAGGCCTAGAGCAGTACTTC.

In nucleotides, the CDR3 is TGTGCCAGCAGCGTAAACGAGCAGTACTTC. It translates to CASSVNEQYF. The genes are TRBV5-6 and TRBJ2-7; D gene ambiguous. CDR1 is SGHDT, CDR2 YYEEEE, per germline. Trimming cost V 4 bases and J 5 bases, with 4 bases left between them. This CDR3 has 10 residues.